The T cell receptor (beta chain) under discussion was sequenced for a study of T cell responses to AZD1222 COVID-19 vaccine. Study observations and caveats: Spike-spanning, vaccine-associated CD4 TCRs were dominant at 160-218 and 743-854. Repertoires were obtained solely post-peak T cell response.

Assay: immunoSEQ multiplex PCR; the TCRdb copy retains only in-frame clones and omits some. Seen here are 140,000 or so clones, 85% to 90% observed once, and the top ten hold approximately 4.7%. Worth noting for this clone: What it binds is not known.

The CDR3 spans 15 residues. V was clipped by 2 bases and J by 4 bases; unmatched bases: 3. Germline V lookup: CDR1 LGHDT, CDR2 YNNKEL (reference sequence). The V and J genes are TRBV3-1 (or the pseudogene TRBV3-2) and TRBJ2-3, with 10 bases fitting TRBD2. This sample comprised peripheral blood, obtained 28 days after the second AZD1222 dose. The sequence was obtained from an adult who received the AZD1222 COVID-19 vaccine. CDR3 in amino acids: CASSQLAGGADTQYF. The CDR3 region has the DNA TGTGCCAGCAGCCAATTAGCGGGGGGAGCAGATACGCAGTATTTT.